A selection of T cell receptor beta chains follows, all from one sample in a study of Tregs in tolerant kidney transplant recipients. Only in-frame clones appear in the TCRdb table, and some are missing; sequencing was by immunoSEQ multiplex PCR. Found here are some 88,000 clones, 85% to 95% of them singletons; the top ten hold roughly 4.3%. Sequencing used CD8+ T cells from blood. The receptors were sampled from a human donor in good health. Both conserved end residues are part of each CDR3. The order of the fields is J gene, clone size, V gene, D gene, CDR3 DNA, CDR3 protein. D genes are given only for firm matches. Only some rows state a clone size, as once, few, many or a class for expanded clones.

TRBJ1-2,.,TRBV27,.,TGTGCCAGCAGTTTAGGGTTCGGACAACCTGGCTACACCTTC,CASSLGFGQPGYTF
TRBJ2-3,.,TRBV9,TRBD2,TGTGCCAGCAGCCCCCATAGCGGGGGGGCCTGGGATACGCAGTATTTT,CASSPHSGGAWDTQYF
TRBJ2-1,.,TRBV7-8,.,TGTGCCAGCCTCAGGGACGACTACAATGAGCAGTTCTTC,CASLRDDYNEQFF
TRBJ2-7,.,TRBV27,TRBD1,TGTGCCAGCAGTTTATCGTGGTCAGGGGGCTACGAGCAGTACTTC,CASSLSWSGGYEQYF
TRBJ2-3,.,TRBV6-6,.,TGTGCCAGCAGGGGCCAAGATACGCAGTATTTT,CASRGQDTQYF
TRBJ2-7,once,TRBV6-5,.,TGTGCCAGCAGCCAGGACAGTTTGGAGCAGTACTTC,CASSQDSLEQYF
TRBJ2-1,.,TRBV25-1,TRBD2,TGTGCCAGCAGTCCTCCGGGACTAGCGGGAGTGGTTGAGCAGTTCTTC,CASSPPGLAGVVEQFF
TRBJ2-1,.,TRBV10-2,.,TGCGCCAGCAGTGAGGAAGGGGCGGACTACAATGAGCAGTTCTTC,CASSEEGADYNEQFF
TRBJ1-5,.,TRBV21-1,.,TGTGCCAGCAGCCCCTCGGAAGGTAGCAATCAGCCCCAGCATTTT,CASSPSEGSNQPQHF
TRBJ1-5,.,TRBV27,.,TGTGCCAGCAGCGGCCAAGGTGGGGGGGCTCAGCCCCAGCATTTT,CASSGQGGGAQPQHF
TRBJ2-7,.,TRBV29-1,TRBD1,TGCAGCGCCATCGACAGGGGTAGCTCCTACGAGCAGTACTTC,CSAIDRGSSYEQYF
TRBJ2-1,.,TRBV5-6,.,TGTGCCAGCAGCTTGGCACCAGACAATGAGCAGTTCTTC,CASSLAPDNEQFF
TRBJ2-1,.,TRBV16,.,TGTGCCAGCAGCCAAGGGTACAGGACCCTCTCCTACAATGAGCAGTTCTTC,CASSQGYRTLSYNEQFF
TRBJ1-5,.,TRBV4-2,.,TGTGCCAGCAGCTTAGATAGCAATCAGCCCCAGCATTTT,CASSLDSNQPQHF
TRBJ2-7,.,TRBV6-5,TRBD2,TGTGCCAGCAGTTACTCGTCTAGCGGTACCTACGAGCAGTACTTC,CASSYSSSGTYEQYF
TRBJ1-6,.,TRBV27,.,TGTGCCAGCAGTCCCACCGGAGGGAATTCACCCCTCCACTTT,CASSPTGGNSPLHF
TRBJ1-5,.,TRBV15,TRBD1,TGTGCCACCAGCAGGGACAGGGGTAGTCAGCCCCAGCATTTT,CATSRDRGSQPQHF
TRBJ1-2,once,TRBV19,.,TGTGCCAGTAGTATTTTCCTGGGCGATAACTATGGCTACACCTTC,CASSIFLGDNYGYTF
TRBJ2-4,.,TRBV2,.,TGTGCCAGTTTAGCTGAAATAGCCAAAAACATTCAGTACTTC,CASLAEIAKNIQYF
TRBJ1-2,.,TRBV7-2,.,TGTGCCAGCAGCTTAACGGGGGCAGTTAAAAACTATGGCTACACCTTC,CASSLTGAVKNYGYTF
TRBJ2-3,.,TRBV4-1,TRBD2,TGCGCCAGCAGTCAAACTAGCGGGAGGTTTGATACGCAGTATTTT,CASSQTSGRFDTQYF
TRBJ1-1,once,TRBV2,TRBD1,TGTGCCAGCAGTGAAGCTTTTGGGACAGGGGCTTTCTTT,CASSEAFGTGAFF
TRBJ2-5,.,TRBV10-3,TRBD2,TGTGCCATCAGTGAGTCGGGGGGGGTAGAGACCCAGTACTTC,CAISESGGVETQYF